This T cell receptor (beta chain) was identified in a study of yellow fever vaccine responses in identical twins. Study conclusions and caveats: Reportedly, the T cell response mounted by twins to vaccine seemed partly convergent, partly personalized.

A note on this clonotype: Its antigen is currently unknown.

This CDR3 has 13 amino acids. CDR1 SNHLY and CDR2 FYNNEI come from the germline V gene. Trimming shortened V by 6 bases and J by 8 bases, and 16 bases separated the two germline ends. MiXCR, run by TCRdb on the RT-PCR reads, gives a single entry per CDR3 protein. Among about 10,000 distinct CDR3 sequences listed, over 65% were seen once. This TCR came from a woman younger than 30 who received the yellow fever vaccine. This chain links TRBV2 with TRBJ1-1; D is possibly TRBD1 (6 bases). The starting material was T cells from blood (PBMCs), unsorted or a sorted subset (not recorded which), obtained before or after yellow fever vaccination (not recorded which). The CDR3 spells CASSSGTRWEAFF. The CDR3 DNA sequence: TGTGCCAGCAGCTCCGGGACAAGGTGGGAAGCTTTCTTT.